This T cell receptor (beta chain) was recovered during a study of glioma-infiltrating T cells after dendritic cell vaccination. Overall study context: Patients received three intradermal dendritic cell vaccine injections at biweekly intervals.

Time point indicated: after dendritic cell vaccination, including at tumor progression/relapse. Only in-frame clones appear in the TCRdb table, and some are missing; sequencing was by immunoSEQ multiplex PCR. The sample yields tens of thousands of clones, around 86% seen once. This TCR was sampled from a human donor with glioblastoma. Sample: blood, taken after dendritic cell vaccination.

The CDR3 here is CASSQESTFVQETQYF. CDR3 in DNA: TGCGCCAGCAGCCAAGAATCCACCTTCGTCCAGGAGACCCAGTACTTC. V usage is TRBV4-3 and J usage is TRBJ2-5; D unresolved. Germline assignment: CDR1 LGHNA and CDR2 YSLEER. V lost 0 bases, J lost 5 bases, and 16 bases lay in between. This CDR3 spans 16 amino acids.